Listed below are T cell receptor beta chains from one sample, sequenced in a study of tumor and adjacent non-tumor tissue in lung cancer. From the multiplex PCR reads, TCRdb called clonotypes with MiXCR, one entry per CDR3 protein. The sample contains roughly 76,000 distinct CDR3 sequences, about two thirds of which appear only once. The specimen sequenced was lung tumor tissue. The receptors here all came from a woman in her seventies with non-small cell lung cancer. Each CDR3 is given with its conserved first and last residue. The D gene is left open where the match is weak. Expanded clones are given a class, and other clones once, few, many or no size at all.

v_call,d_call,clone_size,j_call,cdr3_aa,cdr3_nt
TRBV4-1,-,-,TRBJ2-6,CASSQPTDSTNVLTF,TGCGCCAGCAGCCAACCTACAGATTCAACCAACGTCCTGACTTTC
TRBV29-1,-,few,TRBJ2-3,CSTGLSTDTQYF,TGCAGCACGGGACTCAGCACAGATACGCAGTATTTT
TRBV10-1,-,-,TRBJ2-7,CASSYSTSSYEQYF,TGCGCCAGCAGTTATTCAACGAGCTCCTACGAGCAGTACTTC
TRBV11-2,-,many,TRBJ1-5,CASSLQDSRNQPQHF,TGTGCCAGCAGCCTTCAGGACAGTCGGAATCAGCCCCAGCATTTT
TRBV7-2,-,-,TRBJ1-2,CASSLREVEPGYTF,TGTGCCAGCAGCTTAAGGGAAGTGGAGCCTGGCTACACCTTC
TRBV4-2,-,-,TRBJ2-1,CASSQDWGRLNEHFF,TGTGCCAGCAGCCAAGATTGGGGCAGGCTGAATGAGCACTTCTTC
TRBV6-2/TRBV6-3,TRBD2,-,TRBJ2-1,CASSYRTGGPSNEHFF,TGTGCCAGCAGTTACAGGACGGGAGGGCCCTCGAATGAGCACTTCTTC
TRBV12-3/TRBV12-4,-,-,TRBJ1-5,CASSPQGLGNQPHHF,TGTGCCAGCAGTCCCCAGGGGTTAGGAAATCAGCCGCATCATTTT
TRBV6-1,-,-,TRBJ2-1,CANRGDESSYNEQFF,TGTGCCAACAGAGGCGACGAGAGCTCCTACAATGAGCAGTTCTTC
TRBV28,-,many,TRBJ2-4,CASSSSRLAKNIQYF,TGTGCCAGCAGTTCTAGCAGACTAGCCAAAAACATTCAGTACTTC
TRBV11-2,TRBD1,-,TRBJ1-3,CASSGQGTSGNTIYF,TGTGCCAGCAGCGGACAGGGTACATCCGGAAACACCATATATTTT
TRBV12-3/TRBV12-4,-,-,TRBJ1-4,CASRREQGGEKLFF,TGTGCCAGCAGGCGCGAACAGGGTGGTGAAAAACTGTTCTTT
TRBV28,-,once,TRBJ1-2,CASRDGGNYGHTF,TGTGCCAGCCGGGACGGAGGTAACTATGGTCACACCTTC
TRBV6-5,TRBD2,once,TRBJ2-1,CASAGVYANEQFF,TGCGCCAGCGCGGGAGTTTACGCCAATGAGCAGTTCTTC
TRBV29-1,-,-,TRBJ1-5,CGVEEGSNQPQHF,TGCGGCGTTGAAGAAGGGAGCAATCAGCCCCAGCATTTT
TRBV6-5,-,once,TRBJ2-7,CGAGTVSYEQYF,TGTGGCGCCGGGACGGTATCCTACGAGCAGTACTTC
TRBV5-5,-,-,TRBJ2-1,CAGRRTWGDGDEQFF,TGTGCCGGCAGGCGCACTTGGGGGGACGGCGATGAGCAGTTCTTC
TRBV4-1,-,once,TRBJ2-1,CASRQVLGWGYNERFF,TGCGCCAGCAGGCAAGTTCTGGGATGGGGATATAATGAGCGGTTCTTC
TRBV28,-,-,TRBJ1-4,CASRVGPANEKLLF,TGTGCCAGCAGGGTAGGGCCCGCTAATGAAAAACTGCTTTTT
TRBV6-2/TRBV6-3,TRBD2,once,TRBJ2-3,CASRYWVAGVRTDTQYF,TGCGCCAGCAGGTACTGGGTGGCGGGAGTTCGCACAGATACGCAGTATTTT
TRBV29-1,-,medium-sized,TRBJ1-2,CSDQDNYGYTF,TGCAGCGATCAAGATAACTATGGCTACACCTTC
TRBV20-1,TRBD1,many,TRBJ2-4,CSALQGLAKNIQYF,TGCAGTGCTTTACAGGGGTTAGCCAAAAACATTCAGTACTTC
TRBV5-1,-,many,TRBJ2-7,CASSLADGTAPYEQYF,TGCGCCAGCAGCTTGGCCGACGGGACGGCGCCCTACGAGCAGTACTTC
TRBV4-2,TRBD2,-,TRBJ2-3,CTSRQGAGGPDTQYF,TGTACCAGCAGACAAGGAGCGGGAGGTCCAGATACGCAGTATTTT
TRBV5-8,-,-,TRBJ2-7,CASINFNYEQYF,TGTGCCAGCATCAACTTCAACTACGAGCAGTACTTC
TRBV10-3,TRBD1,many,TRBJ2-5,CAISELDREGTQYF,TGTGCCATCAGTGAGTTGGACAGGGAAGGCACCCAGTACTTC
TRBV12-3/TRBV12-4,-,-,TRBJ2-7,CASTQQGPYEQYF,TGTGCCAGCACACAACAGGGCCCCTACGAACAGTACTTC
TRBV4-2,-,-,TRBJ1-6,CDSSLWDGNNSPLHF,TGTGACAGTAGCCTATGGGACGGGAATAATTCACCCCTCCACTTT
TRBV5-1,-,few,TRBJ2-5,CASSLAGSGDSQETQYF,TGCGCCAGCAGCTTGGCCGGGTCAGGCGACTCCCAAGAGACCCAGTACTTC
TRBV6-6,-,medium-sized,TRBJ1-1,CASATDTEAFF,TGTGCCAGTGCGACAGACACTGAAGCTTTCTTT
TRBV11-1,-,-,TRBJ2-1,CASSNTREAEQFF,TGTGCCAGCAGCAACACCAGGGAGGCCGAGCAGTTCTTC
TRBV29-1,-,-,TRBJ2-7,CSVDSGSRGNEQYF,TGCAGCGTTGATTCGGGAAGCCGGGGGAACGAGCAGTACTTT
TRBV7-6,-,-,TRBJ2-5,CASIRQERETQYF,TGTGCCAGCATCCGACAGGAGAGAGAGACCCAGTACTTC
TRBV20-1,-,-,TRBJ1-5,CSARDTEYGNQPKHF,TGCAGTGCTAGAGATACCGAGTATGGCAATCAGCCCAAGCATTTT
TRBV29-1,-,-,TRBJ2-3,CSVEDIGAGPPDMQYF,TGCAGCGTTGAAGACATCGGGGCAGGCCCCCCAGATATGCAGTATTTT
TRBV4-1,-,-,TRBJ1-1,CTRSHRTENTQAFF,TGCACCAGGAGCCACCGGACAGAGAACACTCAAGCTTTCTTT
TRBV28,-,-,TRBJ1-2,CASRGSYDHTF,TGTGCCAGTCGAGGCAGCTATGACCACACCTTC
TRBV28,TRBD2,-,TRBJ2-4,CASSSPGTNRNIQYF,TGTGCCAGCAGTTCACCCGGGACTAACAGGAACATTCAGTACTTC
TRBV6-5,TRBD1,-,TRBJ2-1,CASMIGQGTFNEQFF,TGTGCCAGCATGATCGGACAGGGAACCTTCAATGAGCAGTTCTTC
TRBV4-2,-,-,TRBJ2-1,CASIQGTTGYNEQFF,TGTGCCAGCATCCAGGGGACTACCGGCTACAATGAGCAGTTCTTC
TRBV11-2,-,many,TRBJ2-2,CASSIPVTNTGELFF,TGTGCCAGCAGCATACCGGTTACGAACACCGGGGAGCTGTTTTTT